This T cell receptor (beta chain) was identified during a study of cytomegalovirus exposure and HLA in healthy donors. At the level of the study: The 120 or so validation repertoires used the same platform as the approximately 700 first-cohort repertoires (as reported by a later analysis). Study results and caveats: The authors listed 150 to 200 TCR beta chains as cytomegalovirus-associated.

In its sample, this clone was seen many times. Its antigen is unidentified. This CDR3 comprises 17 residues. Germline values: CDR1 LGHNA, CDR2 YNFKEQ. After removal of 2 bases from V and 1 base from J, the junction contained 9 bases not matched to a gene. Sequencing was performed with immunoSEQ multiplex PCR; in TCRdb, only in-frame clones are kept and a portion is missing. The table lists approximately 300,000 clones, roughly 88% of them singletons. This clonotype was sampled from a young woman in good health and CMV-seronegative. The chain couples TRBV4-2 to TRBJ1-1; 8 bases map to TRBD1. The sequencing sample was made of PBMCs. In DNA form, the CDR3 reads TGTGCCAGCAGCCAACGCCCCTCCGGGACAGGGAACACTGAAGCTTTCTTT. Amino acids: CASSQRPSGTGNTEAFF.